Listed below are T cell receptor beta chains from one sample, sequenced in a study of tumor and adjacent non-tumor tissue in lung cancer. A single record per CDR3 protein comes from TCRdb applying MiXCR to the multiplex PCR reads. The sample records over 110,000 distinct CDR3 sequences, around 61% being singletons. Sequencing was performed on lung tumor tissue. The receptors were gathered from a man between 60 and 75 years old with small cell lung cancer. Both conserved end residues are part of each CDR3. A D gene is named only where the DNA matches it firmly. Clone size is given for some rows only: seen once, a few or many times, or a class if the clone is expanded.

D gene	V gene	clone size	J gene	CDR3 protein	CDR3 DNA
TRBD2	TRBV6-4	NA	TRBJ2-3	CASSLFGGSADTQYF	TGTGCCAGCAGCCTCTTTGGCGGGAGTGCAGATACGCAGTATTTT
NA	TRBV7-3	NA	TRBJ2-1	CASNSPGSGPSGGSYNEQFF	TGTGCCAGCAACTCCCCGGGCAGCGGGCCAAGCGGCGGATCCTACAATGAGCAGTTCTTC
NA	TRBV11-3	NA	TRBJ2-5	CASSPNSYYQETQYF	TGTGCCAGCAGCCCAAACTCCTACTATCAAGAGACCCAGTACTTC
TRBD2	TRBV11-2	NA	TRBJ2-7	CVSSRTGLGQYF	TGTGTCAGCAGCCGAACCGGACTAGGGCAGTATTTC
TRBD2	TRBV20-1	NA	TRBJ2-1	CSAQLAGGYNEQFF	TGCAGTGCTCAACTAGCGGGAGGATACAATGAGCAGTTCTTC
NA	TRBV12-3/TRBV12-4	NA	TRBJ1-6	CASRLNNSPLHF	TGTGCCAGCAGACTCAATAATTCACCCCTCCACTTT
NA	TRBV24-1	many	TRBJ2-5	CATSDAGAIQETQYF	TGTGCCACCAGTGATGCAGGGGCGATACAAGAGACCCAGTACTTC
NA	TRBV11-2	NA	TRBJ2-3	CASSPMDGRIDTQYF	TGTGCCAGCAGCCCGATGGACGGGCGCATAGATACGCAGTATTTT
NA	TRBV20-1	many	TRBJ2-4	CSGTTPGAGLAKNIQYF	TGCAGTGGCACCACCCCCGGAGCGGGCTTAGCCAAAAACATTCAGTACTTC
TRBD2	TRBV11-2	few	TRBJ2-3	CVSSLAGETDTHYF	TGTGTCAGCAGCTTAGCGGGTGAAACAGATACACACTATTTT
TRBD2	TRBV29-1	many	TRBJ2-3	CSVGRASGVRDTQYF	TGCAGCGTTGGGAGGGCTAGCGGGGTGAGGGATACGCAGTATTTT
TRBD1	TRBV5-4	once	TRBJ1-2	CASSTRTGGDYGYTF	TGTGCCAGCAGCACTAGGACAGGGGGCGACTATGGCTACACCTTC
TRBD2	TRBV6-1	once	TRBJ2-1	CVNIFSGSRSEQFF	TGTGTCAACATCTTTAGCGGGAGTAGGAGTGAGCAGTTCTTC
NA	TRBV11-3	NA	TRBJ2-1	CASSSSIHGGSSYNEQFF	TGTGCCAGCAGCTCCTCAATACACGGGGGTAGCTCCTACAATGAGCAGTTCTTC
NA	TRBV6-6	NA	TRBJ1-1	CASSIGENIEDFF	TGTGCCAGCAGCATCGGAGAGAACATTGAAGATTTCTTT
NA	TRBV20-1	NA	TRBJ2-2	CSARLARANTGELIF	TGCAGTGCTCGATTAGCGAGGGCGAACACCGGGGAGCTGATTTTT
NA	TRBV14	NA	TRBJ1-1	CASSQNHPRDRKELRRAFF	TGTGCCAGCAGCCAAAATCACCCCCGGGACCGAAAAGAGCTTCGACGGGCTTTCTTT
TRBD1	TRBV13	NA	TRBJ1-1	CASSIGQGRAFF	TGTGCCAGCAGCATAGGACAGGGGAGAGCTTTCTTT